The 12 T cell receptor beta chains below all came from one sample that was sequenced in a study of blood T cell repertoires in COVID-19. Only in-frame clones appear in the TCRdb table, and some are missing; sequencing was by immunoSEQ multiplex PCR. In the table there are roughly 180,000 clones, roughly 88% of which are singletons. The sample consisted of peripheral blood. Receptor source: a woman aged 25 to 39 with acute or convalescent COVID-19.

CDR3 nucleotide sequence: TGTGCCAGCAGCCAAGAGCGGGACAGGGGACAAGAGACCCAGTACTTC. It encodes CASSQERDRGQETQYF. The V and J genes are TRBV4-2 and TRBJ2-5; 10 bases map to TRBD1. This CDR3 region has 16 residues. Germline-derived CDR1 and CDR2 are LGHNA and YNFKEQ. With V trimmed by 0 bases and J by 2 bases, 3 bases remained unmatched.

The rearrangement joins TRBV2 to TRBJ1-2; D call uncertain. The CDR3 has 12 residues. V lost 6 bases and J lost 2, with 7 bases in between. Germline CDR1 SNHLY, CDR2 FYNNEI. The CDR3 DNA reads TGTGCCAGCAGCAGGTCCAACTATGGCTACACCTTC. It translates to CASSRSNYGYTF.

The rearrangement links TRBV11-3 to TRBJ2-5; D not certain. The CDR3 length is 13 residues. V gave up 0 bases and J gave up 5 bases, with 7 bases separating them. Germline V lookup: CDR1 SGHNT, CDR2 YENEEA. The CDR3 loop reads CASSLEFTETQYF. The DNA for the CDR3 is TGTGCCAGCAGCTTAGAGTTTACTGAGACCCAGTACTTC.

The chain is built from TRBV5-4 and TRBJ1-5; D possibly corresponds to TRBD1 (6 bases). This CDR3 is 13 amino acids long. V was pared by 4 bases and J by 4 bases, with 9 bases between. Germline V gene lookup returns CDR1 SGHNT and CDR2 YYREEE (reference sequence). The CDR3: CASSPDRNQPQHF. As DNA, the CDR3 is TGTGCCAGCAGCCCGGACAGAAATCAGCCCCAGCATTTT.

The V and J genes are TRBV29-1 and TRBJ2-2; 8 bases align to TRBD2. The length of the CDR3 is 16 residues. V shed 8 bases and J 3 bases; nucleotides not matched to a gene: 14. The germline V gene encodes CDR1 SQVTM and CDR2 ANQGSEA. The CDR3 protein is CSIQRGSGAYTGELFF. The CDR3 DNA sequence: TGCAGCATCCAAAGAGGTAGCGGGGCCTACACCGGGGAGCTGTTTTTT.

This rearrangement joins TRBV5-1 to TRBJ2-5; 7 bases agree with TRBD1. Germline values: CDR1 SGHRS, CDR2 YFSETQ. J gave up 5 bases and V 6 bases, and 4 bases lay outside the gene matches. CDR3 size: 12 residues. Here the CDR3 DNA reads TGCGCCAGCAACCGGGACAGCGAGACCCAGTACTTC. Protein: CASNRDSETQYF.

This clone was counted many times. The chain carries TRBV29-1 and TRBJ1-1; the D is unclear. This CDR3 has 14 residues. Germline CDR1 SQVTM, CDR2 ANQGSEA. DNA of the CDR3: TGCAGTTCAACGCAGCCGGGGTCAAACACTGAAGCTTTCTTT. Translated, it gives CSSTQPGSNTEAFF.

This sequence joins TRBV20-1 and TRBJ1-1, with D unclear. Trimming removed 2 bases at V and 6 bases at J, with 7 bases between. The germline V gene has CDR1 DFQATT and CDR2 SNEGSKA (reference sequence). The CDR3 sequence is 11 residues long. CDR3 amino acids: CSARKEAEAFF. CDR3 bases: TGCAGTGCTAGAAAGGAGGCTGAAGCTTTCTTT.

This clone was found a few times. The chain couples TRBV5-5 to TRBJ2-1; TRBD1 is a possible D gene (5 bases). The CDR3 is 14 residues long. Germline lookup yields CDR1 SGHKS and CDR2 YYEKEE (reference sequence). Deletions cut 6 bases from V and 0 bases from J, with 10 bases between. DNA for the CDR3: TGTGCCAGCACCAGGGATAGCTCCTACAATGAGCAGTTCTTC. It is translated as CASTRDSSYNEQFF. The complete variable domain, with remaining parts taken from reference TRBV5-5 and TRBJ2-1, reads DAGVTQSPTHLIKTRGQQVTLRCSPISGHKSVSWYQQVLGQGPQFIFQYYEKEERGRGNFPDRFSARQFPNYSSELNVNALLLGDSALYLCASTRDSSYNEQFFGPGTRLTVL.

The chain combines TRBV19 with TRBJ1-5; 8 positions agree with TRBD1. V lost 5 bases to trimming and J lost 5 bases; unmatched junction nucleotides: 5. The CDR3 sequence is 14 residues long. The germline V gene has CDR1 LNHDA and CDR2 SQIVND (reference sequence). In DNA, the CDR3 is TGTGCCAGTAGTCCAGGGGGCGCGTATCAGCCCCAGCATTTT. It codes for CASSPGGAYQPQHF.

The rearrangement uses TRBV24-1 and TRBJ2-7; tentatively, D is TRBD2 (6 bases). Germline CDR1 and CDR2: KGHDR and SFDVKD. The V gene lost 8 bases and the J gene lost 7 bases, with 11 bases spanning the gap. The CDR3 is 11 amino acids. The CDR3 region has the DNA TGTGCCACCACCGGAGGGTGGGAGCAGTACTTC. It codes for CATTGGWEQYF.

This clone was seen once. CDR3 nucleotides: TGCAGCGTTGGGCAGGCAGATGAGCAGTTCTTC. It yields the protein CSVGQADEQFF. This chain links TRBV29-1 with TRBJ2-1; no definite D call. CDR1 is SQVTM and CDR2 is ANQGSEA in the germline V gene. Trimming removed 4 bases from V and 8 bases from J, with 9 bases in between. The CDR3 has 11 residues.